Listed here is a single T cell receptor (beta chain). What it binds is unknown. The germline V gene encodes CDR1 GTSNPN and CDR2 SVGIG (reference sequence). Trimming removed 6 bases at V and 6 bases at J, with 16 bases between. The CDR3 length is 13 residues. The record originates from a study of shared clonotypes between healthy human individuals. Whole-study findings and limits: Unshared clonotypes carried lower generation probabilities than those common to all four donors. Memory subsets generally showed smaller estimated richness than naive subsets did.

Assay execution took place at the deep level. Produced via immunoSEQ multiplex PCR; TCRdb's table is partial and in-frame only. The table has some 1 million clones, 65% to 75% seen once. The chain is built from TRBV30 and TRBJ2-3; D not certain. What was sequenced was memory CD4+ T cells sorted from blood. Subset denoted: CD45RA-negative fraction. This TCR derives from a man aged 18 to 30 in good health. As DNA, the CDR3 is TGTGCCTGCTCCCTTCTCCGCGTGGATACGCAGTATTTT. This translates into CACSLLRVDTQYF.